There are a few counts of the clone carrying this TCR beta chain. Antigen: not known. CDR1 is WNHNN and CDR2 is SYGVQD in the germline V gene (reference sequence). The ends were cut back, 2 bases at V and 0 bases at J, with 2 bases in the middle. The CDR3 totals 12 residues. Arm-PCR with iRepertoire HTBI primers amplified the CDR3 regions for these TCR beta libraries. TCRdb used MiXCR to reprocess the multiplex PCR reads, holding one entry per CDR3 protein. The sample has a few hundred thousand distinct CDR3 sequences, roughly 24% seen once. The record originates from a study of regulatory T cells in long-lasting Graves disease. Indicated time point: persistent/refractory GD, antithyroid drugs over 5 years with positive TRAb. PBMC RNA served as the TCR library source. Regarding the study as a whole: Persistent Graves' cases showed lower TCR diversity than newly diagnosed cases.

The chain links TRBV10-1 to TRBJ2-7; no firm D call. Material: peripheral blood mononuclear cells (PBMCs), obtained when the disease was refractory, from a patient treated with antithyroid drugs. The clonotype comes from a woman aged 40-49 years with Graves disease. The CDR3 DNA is TGCGCCAGCAGTGAGACCTCCTACGAGCAGTACTTC. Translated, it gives CASSETSYEQYF.